What follows is one TCR beta chain and its context. Germline CDR1 SQVTM, CDR2 ANQGSEA. Trimming took off 6 bases at V and 3 bases at J, with 18 bases between the two ends. This CDR3 spans 14 amino acids. The source of the sample is a study of technical replicates of blood from a handful of donors. The method was immunoSEQ multiplex PCR; TCRdb's version includes in-frame clones alone and lacks a portion of them. The sample carries around 80,000 clones, about 96% recorded once. The sequence was obtained from a human donor in good health. This chain uses TRBV29-1 with TRBJ2-7; TRBD1 is a possible D gene (6 bases). The material sequenced was T cells isolated from PBMCs. As DNA, the CDR3 is TGCAGCGTAAAATACCTGGGACAAGACTACGAGCAGTACTTC. It translates to CSVKYLGQDYEQYF.